This record concerns one TCR beta chain sequence. Its antigen is unidentified. Primers: 60 Vbeta forward and 13 Jbeta reverse. This table comes from immunoSEQ multiplex PCR, and its TCRdb copy is limited to in-frame clones, with some not included. The table lists some 150,000 clones, 55% to 80% of them singletons, with approximately 7% in the top ten. The data stem from a study of cytomegalovirus exposure and HLA in healthy donors. Study-level results: Cytomegalovirus status was reportedly diagnosed by the classifier with high specificity and sensitivity. In a later analysis, an Asian-associated ancestry cluster reportedly showed fewer N-insertions than the roughly 730-donor mean. Productive rates of about 87% or about 30% were seen for most TCR beta V segments in an earlier analysis.

The length of the CDR3 is 15 residues. Per germline, CDR1 SQVTM and CDR2 ANQGSEA. The ends were cut back, 3 bases at V and 4 bases at J, with 19 bases in the middle. The sample consisted of PBMCs. The clonotype was recovered from a woman aged 55-70 years in good health and CMV-seropositive. This chain links TRBV29-1 with TRBJ2-7, with D possibly being TRBD1 (10 bases). In DNA, the CDR3 is TGCAGCGTTGAGGGCGGGGGGGACAGGGGATACGAGCAGTACTTC. It translates to CSVEGGGDRGYEQYF.